The following is a TCR beta chain sequence with its context. The antigen it binds to is not known. It has no much larger one-base neighbor in the sample; base qualities were not kept. The collaborating institutions used their own protocols to collect whole blood in K2EDTA tubes. Collaborator samples were shipped for TCRbeta analysis as frozen whole blood, isolated PBMCs, or DNA extracted from either sample type. The immunoSEQ Assay, a bias-controlled multiplex PCR, was used to amplify TCRbeta CDR3 regions from genomic DNA. The source study handled its data this way. Nucleated cell counts per sample were estimated from amplification of reference gene primers within the assay. Sequence reads were collapsed and filtered to measure the absolute abundance of every unique TCRbeta CDR3 rearrangement. For each sample, productive Simpson clonality was calculated as the square root of Simpson's diversity index across productive rearrangements. As stored in TCRdb, this immuneACCESS dataset retains in-frame rearrangements with V and J assigned. A fraction of the clones does not appear; measured against another copy, unresolved V genes explain less than half of the discrepancy, and the remainder lacks a known reason. V, J and clone size are those of that table, while D and trimming were read from the DNA. Within this sample are around 270,000 clones, with roughly 91% of them counted one time only. Approximately 0.84% of the sample is held by the ten biggest clonotypes.

The CDR1 and CDR2 encoded by the germline V gene are MDHEN and SYDVKM. The junction shows trimming of 5 bases on V and 5 bases on J, and the gene matches do not reach 23 bases of it. The CDR3 contains 19 residues, cysteine and phenylalanine counted. Of all the DNA, just the CDR3 is kept, 57 bases in frame from base 1. This specimen belongs to a study of blood T cell repertoires in COVID-19 (dated by TCRdb to between 2020 and 2021). About the investigation overall: Collaborator samples came from the United States, Italy and Spain and covered acute and convalescent phases of COVID-19. The repertoires were released in a freely available public database meant as a resource for research on the immune response to SARS-CoV-2. HLA class I and class II types, where available, came from metadata supplied by the sample provider rather than from assay-based typing. Sample metadata almost always included a de-identified subject ID, COVID-19 status, age in years and sex. The material from the prospective study consisted of cDNA or gDNA derived from T cells, B-cell-depleted T cells, or PBMCs. Deeply sampled blood TCRbeta repertoires from subjects exposed to, actively infected with, or recovered from COVID-19 were included in the dataset. Samples were obtained from the ongoing ImmuneRACE study (first 160 participants) and from over 1,000 subjects provided by 6 global collaborators. Results and caveats for the whole study, not just this receptor: The amount of clinical and demographic metadata varied by source and participant and was provided uncurated.

The sample comprised peripheral blood. The receptor comes from a young man with acute or convalescent COVID-19. Recombination linked TRBV28 to TRBJ1-1; 7 junctional bases match TRBD1. The DNA sequence is as follows: TGTGCCAGCAGTCCGCAACGACGCCTACAACAGGGGCGGGAAACTGAAGCTTTCTTT. It translates to CASSPQRRLQQGRETEAFF.